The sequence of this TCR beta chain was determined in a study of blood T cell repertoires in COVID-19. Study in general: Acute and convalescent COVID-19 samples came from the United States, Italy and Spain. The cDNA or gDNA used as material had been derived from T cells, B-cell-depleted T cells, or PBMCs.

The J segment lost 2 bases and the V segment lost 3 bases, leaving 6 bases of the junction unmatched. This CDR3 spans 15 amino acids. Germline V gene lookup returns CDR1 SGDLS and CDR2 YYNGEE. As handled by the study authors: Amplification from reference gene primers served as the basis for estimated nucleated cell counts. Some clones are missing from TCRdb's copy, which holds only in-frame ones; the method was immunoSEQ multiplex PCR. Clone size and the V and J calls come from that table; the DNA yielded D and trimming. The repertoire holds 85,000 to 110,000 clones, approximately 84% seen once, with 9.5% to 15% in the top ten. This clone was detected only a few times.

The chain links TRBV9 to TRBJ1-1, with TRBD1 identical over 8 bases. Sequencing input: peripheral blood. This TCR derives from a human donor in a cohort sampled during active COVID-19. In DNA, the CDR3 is TGTGCCAGCAGCGCGGACAGGGCGGTTAACACTGAAGCTTTCTTT. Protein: CASSADRAVNTEAFF. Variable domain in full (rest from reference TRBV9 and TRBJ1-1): DSGVTQTPKHLITATGQRVTLRCSPRSGDLSVYWYQQSLDQGLQFLIQYYNGEERAKGNILERFSAQQFPDLHSELNLSSLELGDSALYFCASSADRAVNTEAFFGQGTRLTVV.